This entry lists 7 T cell receptor beta chains sequenced from one sample in a study of blood T cell repertoires in COVID-19. The protocol was immunoSEQ multiplex PCR, while the TCRdb copy is restricted to in-frame clones and leaves out a portion. The repertoire consists of 100,000 to 150,000 clones, with roughly four fifths occurring once and the leading ten covering about a sixth. Sample: peripheral blood. Receptor source: a woman between 45 and 65 years old with acute or convalescent COVID-19.

The gene calls are TRBV3-1 (or the pseudogene TRBV3-2) and TRBJ1-5, with a tentative D call TRBD1 (5 bases). V was shortened by 0 bases and J by 6 bases, with 9 bases between the two germline ends. Germline CDR1 and CDR2: LGHDT and YNNKEL (reference sequence). The CDR3 sequence is 14 residues long. The CDR3 loop is CASSQDGGVQPQHF. DNA of the CDR3: TGTGCCAGCAGCCAAGACGGGGGAGTTCAGCCCCAGCATTTT.

This clone has just one count. The chain combines TRBV29-1 with TRBJ2-3, with D unclear. Germline values: CDR1 SQVTM, CDR2 ANQGSEA. Trimming took 1 base from V and 6 from J, leaving 20 bases between them. There are 16 residues in the CDR3. CDR3 sequence (DNA): TGCAGCGTTGAAGCCACCGGTGCATTTCTGCTTGATACGCAGTATTTT. The encoded protein is CSVEATGAFLLDTQYF.

This chain uses TRBV15 with TRBJ1-1, with D unresolved. V shed 1 base and J shed 1 base, with 10 bases lying between them. The germline CDR1 and CDR2 sequences are LNHNV and YYDKDF (reference sequence). The CDR3 spans 15 residues. The CDR3 region has the DNA TGTGCCACCAGCAGAGGGGAGGTTAGGAACACTGAAGCTTTCTTT. It translates to CATSRGEVRNTEAFF.

This clone was found once. The CDR3 bases are TGTGCTAGTTCCCTGGCAGGGTCGAACACTGAAGCTTTCTTT. Its protein is CASSLAGSNTEAFF. The V and J genes are TRBV12-5 and TRBJ1-1; the D gene is possibly TRBD1 (5 bases). CDR1 and CDR2 from the germline V gene are LGHNT and FRNRAP. V was cut by 8 bases and J by 1 base, with 14 bases left in between. CDR3 size: 14 residues.

The chain is built from TRBV7-6 and TRBJ2-2; possible D gene TRBD2, 5 bases. The CDR3 loop spans 15 amino acids. The V gene lost 5 bases and the J gene lost 5 bases, with 15 bases spanning the gap. The germline V gene has CDR1 SGHVS and CDR2 FNYEAQ. CDR3 sequence (DNA): TGTGCCAGCAGCCTCGGACCTACGGGGACCGGGGAGCTGTTTTTT. This sequence encodes CASSLGPTGTGELFF.

The chain joins TRBV6-5 to TRBJ1-2; tentative D call: TRBD1 (6 bases). Trimming left V 2 bases short and J 1 base short, with 11 bases between. There are 15 residues in the CDR3. The germline CDR1 and CDR2 sequences are MNHEY and SVGAGI. Written as DNA, the CDR3 is TGTGCCAGCAGTTACGGGGGCAGTATTAACTATGGCTACACCTTC. Its translation: CASSYGGSINYGYTF.

DNA of the CDR3: TGTGCCACCAGCCTTCGGGGGGATAGCGGGGATGAGCAGTTCTTC. As protein: CATSLRGDSGDEQFF. The chain is built from TRBV15 and TRBJ2-1; TRBD2 matches 8 bases. Germline CDR1 and CDR2: LNHNV and YYDKDF (reference sequence). This CDR3 spans 15 amino acids. The V gene end was trimmed by 5 bases and the J gene end by 8 bases; junction bases not matched to a gene: 11.